This TCR beta chain was observed in a study of T cell responses to AZD1222 COVID-19 vaccine. Study information: Both about-4-week and about-12-week second-dose recipients were combined. Notes on the study in general: Unmutated variant regions reportedly attract nearly half of all spike-specific TCRs. Donors were mostly white British, more females; clonal diversity possibly underestimated.

In the case of this clone: Its matching antigen is unknown.

Per germline, CDR1 SGDLS and CDR2 YYNGEE. CDR3 size: 16 residues. V dropped 0 bases and J dropped 8; count of bases not matched to a gene: 12. The assay was immunoSEQ multiplex PCR, and TCRdb's table has in-frame clones only and misses some. The sample records 100,000 to 150,000 clones, over 75% being singletons. This rearrangement joins TRBV9 to TRBJ1-2, with 8 bases that match TRBD1. The TCR comes from an adult in good health. The source material was peripheral blood, sampled on day 0 of AZD1222 vaccination. The CDR3 is CASSVVLTGDGQGYTF. For the CDR3, the DNA is TGTGCCAGCAGCGTAGTGTTGACAGGGGATGGCCAGGGCTACACCTTC.